One sample yielded the 23 T cell receptor beta chains listed below, sequenced in a study of molecular identifiers for immune sequencing clone quantification. MiXCR, applied by TCRdb to the PCR reads, yields one record per CDR3 protein. The sample consists of about 640,000 distinct CDR3 sequences, 15% to 20% of them appearing once. Sequenced: naive CD8+ T cells from blood, with Jurkat cell RNA spiked in. Stated subset: FACS-sorted CD8+CD4-CCR7+CD45RA+ naive T cells. All receptors derive from a human donor in good health. Some libraries in this study had Jurkat cell RNA spiked in.

In this sample, this clonotype turned up many times. This chain connects TRBV6-6 to TRBJ2-1; TRBD2 matches at 9 bases. Germline V gene data show CDR1 as MNHNY and CDR2 as SVGAGI (reference sequence). The CDR3 spans 15 residues. The trim removed 9 bases at V and 7 bases at J, leaving 13 bases unmatched. CDR3 nucleotide sequence: TGTGCCAGTAGGGCGGGGGGGCCGATATTTAATGAGCAGTTCTTC. Protein: CASRAGGPIFNEQFF.

This clonotype was detected ten times or more. V is TRBV20-1 and J is TRBJ2-5, with D possibly being TRBD2 (6 bases). The CDR3 loop spans 13 amino acids. Germline CDR1 and CDR2: DFQATT and SNEGSKA (reference sequence). The V end lost 7 bases, the J end lost 7 bases, and 19 bases lay between the germline ends. The CDR3 DNA reads TGCAGTGTCCGACTAGTGCCTGGGGGGACCCAGTACTTC. Translated: CSVRLVPGGTQYF.

For this clonotype: A junction end diverges from the germline sequence, so it may reflect a read error. The chain has TRBV5-1 and TRBJ1-1; D call uncertain. The CDR3 extends over 13 amino acids. Looked up from germline, CDR1 is SGHRS and CDR2 is YFSETQ. The CDR3 DNA reads as TGCGCCAGCAGCTTGGTCCAGAACACTGAAGCTCTCTTT. Protein sequence: CASSLVQNTEALF.

The table lists this clonotype with many counts. The chain combines TRBV15 with TRBJ2-3, with D perhaps TRBD2 (5 bases). V lost 4 bases, J lost 9 bases, and 11 bases lay in between. The CDR3 totals 12 residues. Germline CDR1 and CDR2: LNHNV and YYDKDF (reference sequence). The CDR3 DNA sequence: TGTGCCACCAGCAATCCGGGAATCACGCAGTATTTT. Translating it yields CATSNPGITQYF.

This clonotype was counted at least ten times. The chain couples TRBV4-1 to TRBJ2-7; perhaps TRBD1 as D (8 bases). The ends were cut back, 3 bases at V and 3 bases at J, with 15 bases in the middle. Per the germline V gene, CDR1 is MGHRA and CDR2 is YSYEKL. The CDR3 has 15 residues. This CDR3 is CASSQEDRDYYEQYF. The CDR3 nucleotides read TGCGCCAGCAGCCAGGAGGACAGGGACTACTACGAGCAGTACTTC.

With respect to this clonotype: An end of the junction does not agree with germline; a read error may underlie this. This rearrangement joins TRBV6-2 or TRBV6-3 to TRBJ2-7; D is possibly TRBD1 (5 bases). The CDR3 is 18 amino acids. Per germline, CDR1 MNHEY and CDR2 SVGEGT. CDR3 residues: CAGSPTSQGLTSSYEQYF. The CDR3 bases are TGTGCCGGCAGTCCGACAAGTCAGGGCTTAACCTCCTCCTACGAGCAGTACTTC.

The V gene is TRBV7-2, the J gene TRBJ1-3; D is unresolved. The CDR3 runs 14 residues. Germline V gives CDR1 SGHTA, CDR2 FQGNSA. Trimming cost V 6 bases and J 2 bases, with 11 bases left between them. CDR3 protein: CASSLLVAGNTIYF. The CDR3, as DNA: TGTGCCAGCAGTCTCCTAGTGGCTGGAAACACCATATATTTT.

This clonotype was detected many times. This chain uses TRBV28 with TRBJ2-3; TRBD2 aligns across 9 bases. The germline V gene encodes CDR1 MDHEN and CDR2 SYDVKM. V lost 7 bases to trimming and J lost 0 bases; unmatched junction nucleotides: 5. This CDR3 is built from 15 residues. The CDR3 nucleotides are TGTGCCAGCACTATAGCGGGAGTTAGCACAGATACGCAGTATTTT. It translates to CASTIAGVSTDTQYF. Drawing the rest from reference TRBV28 and TRBJ2-3, the complete variable domain is DVKVTQSSRYLVKRTGEKVFLECVQDMDHENMFWYRQDPGLGLRLIYFSYDVKMKEKGDIPEGYSVSREKKERFSLILESASTNQTSMYLCASTIAGVSTDTQYFGPGTRLTVL.

About this clonotype itself: One base away lies a much larger clone, so this may be a sequencing read error. The chain recombines TRBV4-1 with TRBJ2-1; D remains ambiguous. This CDR3 is 12 amino acids long. The V end was cut by 0 bases, the J end by 12 bases, with 9 bases between. Germline values: CDR1 MGHRA, CDR2 YSYEKL. The CDR3 sequence: CASSQDGVVQFF. Here the CDR3 DNA reads TGCGCCAGCAGCCAAGATGGGGTTGTGCAGTTCTTC.

On this clonotype: This may be a read error, as it is one base from a much larger clone. CDR3 nucleotide sequence: TGCTGTGCCACGGTGGACACCGGGGAGCTGTTTTTT. Residues: CCATVDTGELFF. The chain employs TRBV20-1 and TRBJ2-2; D is unresolved. The CDR3 contains 12 residues. The germline V gene has CDR1 DFQATT and CDR2 SNEGSKA (reference sequence).

This clonotype was detected only a few times. The chain carries TRBV7-9 and TRBJ2-7; D gene ambiguous. V lost 1 base to trimming and J lost 0 bases, with 10 bases between them. This CDR3 has 15 amino acids. CDR1 is SEHNR, CDR2 FQNEAQ, per germline (reference sequence). CDR3 nucleotide sequence: TGTGCCAGCAGCTTAGGGGCCGATTTCTCCTACGAGCAGTACTTC. Its translation is CASSLGADFSYEQYF.

This clonotype was picked up many times. The chain combines TRBV20-1 with TRBJ2-2; D may match TRBD1 or TRBD2 (5 bases each). CDR3 length: 15 amino acids. Germline V gene sequence: CDR1 DFQATT, CDR2 SNEGSKA (reference sequence). V lost 0 bases to trimming and J lost 4 bases, with 12 bases between them. CDR3 DNA: TGCAGTGCTAGAGATCGGGGCGGTTCCACCGGGGAGCTGTTTTTT. Its protein product is CSARDRGGSTGELFF.

Concerning this clonotype itself: A read error may explain this, as a much larger clone is one base away. CDR3 region: CASRGPAINEKLFF. The CDR3 DNA follows: TGTGCCAGCAGAGGTCCTGCAATTAATGAAAAACTGTTTTTT. This sequence joins TRBV12-3 or TRBV12-4 and TRBJ1-4; no clear D. Deletions cut 6 bases from V and 4 bases from J, with 12 bases between. The CDR3 contains 14 residues.

This clonotype came up a few times. This sequence may be a read error, since a much larger clone differs from it by one base. V is TRBV9 and J is TRBJ2-1, with D unresolved. This CDR3 has 12 residues. The V and J ends lost 0 bases and 8 bases respectively, with 6 bases between them. Germline V gives CDR1 SGDLS, CDR2 YYNGEE. The CDR3 nucleotides are TGTGCCAGCAGCGTAGGGTACGATGAGCAGTTCTTC. It is translated as CASSVGYDEQFF.

This clonotype appeared many times. The rearrangement links TRBV27 to TRBJ2-7; TRBD1 matches at 7 bases. V trimming: 6 bases; J trimming: 3 bases; junction bases outside the gene matches: 5. This CDR3 region has 13 residues. CDR1 MNHEY and CDR2 SMNVEV come from the germline V gene (reference sequence). As DNA, the CDR3 is TGTGCCAGCAGCGCGACAGGGTTCTACGAGCAGTACTTC. Translating gives CASSATGFYEQYF.

This clonotype was recorded many times. CDR3 residues: CASRSPWTGELFF. The CDR3, as DNA: TGTGCCAGCAGATCGCCTTGGACCGGGGAGCTGTTTTTT. The chain is built from TRBV12-3 or TRBV12-4 and TRBJ2-2; D is undetermined. V lost 6 bases, J lost 5 bases, and 10 bases lay in between. This CDR3 has 13 residues.

The chain employs TRBV9 and TRBJ2-3; TRBD1 might be the D (6 bases). Germline values: CDR1 SGDLS, CDR2 YYNGEE. There are 15 residues in the CDR3. The ends were cut back, 7 bases at V and 6 bases at J, with 21 bases in the middle. As DNA, the CDR3 is TGTGCCAGCGGCCCAGGGGTGGCCGGGTGGGATACGCAGTATTTT. Translating gives CASGPGVAGWDTQYF.

This clonotype was seen at least ten times. The rearrangement joins TRBV7-3 to TRBJ2-1; perhaps TRBD1 as D (7 bases). CDR3 length equals 15 residues. The ends were cut back, 0 bases at V and 6 bases at J, with 12 bases in the middle. The germline gives CDR1 SGHTA, CDR2 FQGTGA. The CDR3 DNA reads TGTGCCAGCAGCTTAACCCCAGGGGGGATCAATGAGCAGTTCTTC. Protein product: CASSLTPGGINEQFF.

This clonotype was observed at least ten times. V and J are TRBV11-2 and TRBJ2-5, with no clear D. The CDR3 sequence is 12 residues long. The germline CDR1 and CDR2 sequences are SGHAT and FQNNGV. The germline V and J ends were trimmed by 5 bases and 5 bases, with 9 bases remaining between them. In DNA form, the CDR3 reads TGTGCCAGCAGCCACCCCGCGGAGACCCAGTACTTC. It specifies CASSHPAETQYF.

This clonotype was observed a handful of times. The rearrangement joins TRBV7-8 to TRBJ1-2; D unresolved. This CDR3 is 14 amino acids long. The V gene lost 3 bases and the J gene lost 5 bases, with 13 bases spanning the gap. The germline gives CDR1 SGHVS, CDR2 FQNEAQ. CDR3 residues: CASSFNPESYGYTF. Here the CDR3 DNA reads TGTGCCAGCAGCTTCAACCCTGAGTCTTATGGCTACACCTTC. Together with reference TRBV7-8 and TRBJ1-2, the CDR3 gives the full variable domain: GAGVSQSPRYKVAKRGQDVALRCDPISGHVSLFWYQQALGQGPEFLTYFQNEAQLDKSGLPSDRFFAERPEGSVSTLKIQRTQQEDSAVYLCASSFNPESYGYTFGSGTRLTVV.

V usage is TRBV19 and J usage is TRBJ1-1; no clear D. Per the germline V gene, CDR1 is LNHDA and CDR2 is SQIVND (reference sequence). V shed 3 bases and J shed 5 bases, with 10 bases lying between them. This CDR3 spans 13 amino acids. CDR3 residues: CASSIMVGTEAFF. CDR3 in DNA: TGTGCCAGTAGTATCATGGTAGGGACTGAAGCTTTCTTT. The whole variable domain, remainder taken from reference TRBV19 and TRBJ1-1, is DGGITQSPKYLFRKEGQNVTLSCEQNLNHDAMYWYRQDPGQGLRLIYYSQIVNDFQKGDIAEGYSVSREKKESFPLTVTSAQKNPTAFYLCASSIMVGTEAFFGQGTRLTVV.

Points on this clonotype: A read error may be the cause here, since a much bigger clone is one base away. The chain uses TRBV9 and TRBJ2-5, with TRBD2 identical over 7 bases. Trimming took 4 bases from V and 4 from J; bases not matched to a gene: 7. In germline, CDR1 is SGDLS, CDR2 YYNGEE. The CDR3 loop spans 14 amino acids. The DNA for the CDR3 is TGTGCCAGCAGCCCAGATGGGGGGGGAGAGACCCAGTACTTC. Protein product: CASSPDGGGETQYF.

This clonotype has a handful of counts. The chain recombines TRBV7-9 with TRBJ2-2; D unresolved. The germline V and J ends were trimmed by 5 bases and 6 bases, with 10 bases remaining between them. From germline, CDR1 is SEHNR and CDR2 FQNEAQ (reference sequence). The CDR3 sequence is 13 residues long. This CDR3 reads CASSPTLPGELFF. The CDR3 DNA sequence: TGTGCCAGCAGCCCCACTTTGCCCGGGGAGCTGTTTTTT.